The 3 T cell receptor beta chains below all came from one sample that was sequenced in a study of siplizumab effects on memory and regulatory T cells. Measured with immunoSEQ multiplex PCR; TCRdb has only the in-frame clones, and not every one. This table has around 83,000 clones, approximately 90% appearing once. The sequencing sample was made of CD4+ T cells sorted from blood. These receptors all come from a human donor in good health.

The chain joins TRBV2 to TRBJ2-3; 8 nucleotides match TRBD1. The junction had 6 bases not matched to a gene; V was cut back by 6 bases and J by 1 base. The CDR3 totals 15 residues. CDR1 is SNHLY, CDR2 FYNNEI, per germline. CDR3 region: CASRWTGPRTDTQYF. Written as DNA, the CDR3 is TGTGCCAGCAGATGGACAGGGCCTCGCACAGATACGCAGTATTTT.

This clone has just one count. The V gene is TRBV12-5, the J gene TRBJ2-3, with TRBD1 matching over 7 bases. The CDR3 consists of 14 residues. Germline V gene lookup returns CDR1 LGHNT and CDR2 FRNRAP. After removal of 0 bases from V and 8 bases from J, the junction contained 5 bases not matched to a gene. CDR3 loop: CASGLVGSGGTQYF. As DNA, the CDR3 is TGTGCTAGTGGTTTGGTAGGCTCAGGGGGTACGCAGTATTTT. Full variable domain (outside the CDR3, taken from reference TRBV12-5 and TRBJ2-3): DARVTQTPRHKVTEMGQEVTMRCQPILGHNTVFWYRQTMMQGLELLAYFRNRAPLDDSGMPKDRFSAEMPDATLATLKIQPSEPRDSAVYFCASGLVGSGGTQYFGPGTRLTVL.

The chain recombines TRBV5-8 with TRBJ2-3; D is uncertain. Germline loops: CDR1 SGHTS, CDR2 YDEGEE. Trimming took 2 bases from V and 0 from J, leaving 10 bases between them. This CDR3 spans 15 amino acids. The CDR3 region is CASSFRGTSTDTQYF. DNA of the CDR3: TGTGCCAGCAGCTTTCGTGGAACTAGCACAGATACGCAGTATTTT.